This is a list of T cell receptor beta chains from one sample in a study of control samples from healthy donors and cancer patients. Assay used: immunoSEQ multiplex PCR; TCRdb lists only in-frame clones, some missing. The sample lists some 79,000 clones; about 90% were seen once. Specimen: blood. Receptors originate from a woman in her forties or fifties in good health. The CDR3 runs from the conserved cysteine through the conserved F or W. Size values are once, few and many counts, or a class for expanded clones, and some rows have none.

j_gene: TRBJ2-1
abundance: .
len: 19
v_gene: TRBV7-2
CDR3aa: CASSLWGTSGTSSYNEQFF

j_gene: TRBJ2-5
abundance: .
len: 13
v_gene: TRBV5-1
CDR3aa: CASSLEEGETQYF

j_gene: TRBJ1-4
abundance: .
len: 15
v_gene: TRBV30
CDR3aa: CAWSALFGGSEKLFF

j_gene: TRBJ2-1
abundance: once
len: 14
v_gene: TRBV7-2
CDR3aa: CASSDGAGWDEQFF

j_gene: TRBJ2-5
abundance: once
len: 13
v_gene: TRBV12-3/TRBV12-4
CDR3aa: CASREQGRETQYF

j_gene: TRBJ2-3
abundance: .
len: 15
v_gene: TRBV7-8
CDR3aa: CASSVEAGWTDTQYF

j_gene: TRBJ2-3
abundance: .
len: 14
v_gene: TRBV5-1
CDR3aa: CASTIAGWGDTQYF

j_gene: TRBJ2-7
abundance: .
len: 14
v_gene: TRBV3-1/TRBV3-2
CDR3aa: CASSQGAGGYEQYF

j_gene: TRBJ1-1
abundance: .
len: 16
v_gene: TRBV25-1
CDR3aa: CASSGSPGQGNTEAFF

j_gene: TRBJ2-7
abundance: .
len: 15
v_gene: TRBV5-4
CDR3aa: CASSWGTGSSYEQYF

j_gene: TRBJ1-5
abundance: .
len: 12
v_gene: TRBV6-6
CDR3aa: CASSYTNQPQHF

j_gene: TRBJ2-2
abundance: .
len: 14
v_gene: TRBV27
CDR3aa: CASSATQGGGELFF

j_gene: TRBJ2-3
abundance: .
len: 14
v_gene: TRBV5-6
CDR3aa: CASSLGVSTDTQYF

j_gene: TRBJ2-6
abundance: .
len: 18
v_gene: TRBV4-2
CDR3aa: CASSQGLAGGSGANVLTF

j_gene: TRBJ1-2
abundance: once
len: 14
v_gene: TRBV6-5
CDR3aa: CASATGAANYGYTF

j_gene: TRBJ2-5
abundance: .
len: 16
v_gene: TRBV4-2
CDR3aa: CASSQDRLASGVTQYF

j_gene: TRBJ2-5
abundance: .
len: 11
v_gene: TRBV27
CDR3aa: CASSFRETQYF

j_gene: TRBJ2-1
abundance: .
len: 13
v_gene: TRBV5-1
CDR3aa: CASSPRVAVEQFF

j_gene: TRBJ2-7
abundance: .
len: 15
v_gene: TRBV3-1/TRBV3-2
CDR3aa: CASMQRLAGGYEQYF

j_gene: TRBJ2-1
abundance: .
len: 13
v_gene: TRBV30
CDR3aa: CAFLAGGNNEQFF

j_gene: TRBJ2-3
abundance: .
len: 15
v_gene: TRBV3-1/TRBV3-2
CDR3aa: CASSPTGTSTDTQYF

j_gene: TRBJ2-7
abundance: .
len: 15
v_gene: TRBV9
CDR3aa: CASSVVVVTPYEQYF

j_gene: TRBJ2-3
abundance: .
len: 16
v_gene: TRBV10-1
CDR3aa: CASSESRSLATDTQYF

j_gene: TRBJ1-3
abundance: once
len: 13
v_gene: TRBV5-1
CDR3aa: CASSPGTGNTIYF

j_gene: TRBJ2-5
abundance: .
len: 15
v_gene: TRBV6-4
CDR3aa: CASSESDRGGETQYF

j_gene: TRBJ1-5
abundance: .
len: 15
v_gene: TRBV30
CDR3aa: CAWRKQGFSNQPQHF

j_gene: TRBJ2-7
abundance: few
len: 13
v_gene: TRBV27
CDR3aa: CASSRQDVYEQYF

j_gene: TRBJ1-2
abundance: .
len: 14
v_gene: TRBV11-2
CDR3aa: CASGNGQGDYGYTF

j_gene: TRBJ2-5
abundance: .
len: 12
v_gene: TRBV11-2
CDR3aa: CASSLTTVTQYF

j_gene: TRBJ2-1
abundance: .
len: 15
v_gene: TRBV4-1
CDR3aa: CASSLLAGTYNEQFF

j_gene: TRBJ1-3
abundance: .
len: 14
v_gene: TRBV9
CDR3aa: CASSVVGDRDTIYF

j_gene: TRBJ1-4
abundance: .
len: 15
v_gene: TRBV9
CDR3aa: CASSRMDRANEKLFF

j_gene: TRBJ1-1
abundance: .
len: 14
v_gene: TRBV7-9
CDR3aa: CASSFRISGTEAFF

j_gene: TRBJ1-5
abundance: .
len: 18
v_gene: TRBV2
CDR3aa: CASSERTGGLISNQPQHF

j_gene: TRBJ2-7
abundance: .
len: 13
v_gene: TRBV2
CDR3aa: CASSTSMSYEQYF

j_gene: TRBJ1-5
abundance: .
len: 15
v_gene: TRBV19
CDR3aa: CASRPSGWGNQPQHF

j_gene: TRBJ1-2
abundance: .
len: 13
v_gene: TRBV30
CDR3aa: CAWASGPGGGYTF

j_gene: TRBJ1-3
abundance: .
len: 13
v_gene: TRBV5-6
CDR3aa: CASSFESGNTIYF

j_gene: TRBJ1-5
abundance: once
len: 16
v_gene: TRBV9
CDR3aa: CASSPRGDGNNQPQHF

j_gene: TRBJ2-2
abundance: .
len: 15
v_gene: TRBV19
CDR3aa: CASSIIAGDTGELFF

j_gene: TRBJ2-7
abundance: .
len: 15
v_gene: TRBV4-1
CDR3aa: CASSQDQRQIYEQYF

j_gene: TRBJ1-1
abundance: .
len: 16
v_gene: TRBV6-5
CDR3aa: CASSYSVISGGTEAFF

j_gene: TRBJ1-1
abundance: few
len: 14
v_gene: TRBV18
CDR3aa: CASSPTGADTEAFF

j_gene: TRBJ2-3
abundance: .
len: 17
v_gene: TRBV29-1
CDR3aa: CSVRGGGLRGSTDTQYF

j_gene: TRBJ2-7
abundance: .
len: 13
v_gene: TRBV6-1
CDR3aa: CASSEDRGYEQYF

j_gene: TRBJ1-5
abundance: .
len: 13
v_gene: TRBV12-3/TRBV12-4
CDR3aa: CASNKGRNQPQHF

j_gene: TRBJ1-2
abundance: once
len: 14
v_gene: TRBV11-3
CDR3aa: CASSLSGGPSGYTF

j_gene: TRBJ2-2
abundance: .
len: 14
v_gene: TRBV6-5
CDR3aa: CASRPSLSNGELFF

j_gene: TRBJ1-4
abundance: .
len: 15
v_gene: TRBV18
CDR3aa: CASSPPGRWNEKLFF

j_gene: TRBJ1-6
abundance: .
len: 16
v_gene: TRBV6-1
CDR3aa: CASSEDLSGFNSPLHF